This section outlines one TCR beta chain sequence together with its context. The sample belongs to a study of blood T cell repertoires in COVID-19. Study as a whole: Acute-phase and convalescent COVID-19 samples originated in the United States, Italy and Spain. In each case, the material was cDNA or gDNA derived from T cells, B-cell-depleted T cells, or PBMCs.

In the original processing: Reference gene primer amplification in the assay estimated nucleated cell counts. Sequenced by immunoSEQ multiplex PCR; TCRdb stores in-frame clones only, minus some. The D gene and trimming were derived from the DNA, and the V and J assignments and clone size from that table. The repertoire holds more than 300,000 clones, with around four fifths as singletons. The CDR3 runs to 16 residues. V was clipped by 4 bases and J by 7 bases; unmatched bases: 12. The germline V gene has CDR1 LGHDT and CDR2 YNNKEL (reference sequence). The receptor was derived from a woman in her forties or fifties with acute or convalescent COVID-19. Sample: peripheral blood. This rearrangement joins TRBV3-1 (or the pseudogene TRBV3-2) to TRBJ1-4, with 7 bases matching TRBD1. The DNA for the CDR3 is TGTGCCAGCAGCCCAACCTTACGTGACAGGGCTGAAAAACTGTTTTTT. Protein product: CASSPTLRDRAEKLFF.